This T cell receptor beta chain was sequenced for a study of shared clonotypes between healthy human individuals. The material for each subset, its genomic DNA, was split evenly across several immunoSEQ plates. Per the study methods: Junction-only immunoSEQ sequences carried no quality scores, so filtering differed. Sequenced by immunoSEQ multiplex PCR; TCRdb stores in-frame clones only, minus some. D and trimming come from the DNA, and the V and J calls and clone size come from that table. The sample consists of 450,000 to 600,000 clones, approximately 79% of them appearing once. The CDR3 totals 15 residues. CDR1 and CDR2 from the germline V gene are SEHNR and FQNEAQ (reference sequence). The trim removed 4 bases at V and 0 bases at J, leaving 3 bases unmatched.

This receptor was taken from a woman between 35 and 50 years old in good health. Some clones in this sample may be carry-over from other donors' samples. The J gene is TRBJ1-5, the V gene TRBV7-9; TRBD1 aligns across 7 bases. Sequenced: PBMCs. CDR3: CASSSRGDSNQPQHF. The CDR3 DNA is TGTGCCAGCAGCTCCAGGGGGGATAGCAATCAGCCCCAGCATTTT.